This entry lists 12 T cell receptor beta chains sequenced from one sample in a study of T cells expressing NK-cell markers. Following a re-call of the 5' RACE reads, TCRdb has one entry per CDR3 protein and lacks DNA. This sample contains 200,000 to 300,000 distinct CDR3 sequences. Sample: blood T cells: a sorted CD56 or NKG2C T cell subset, CD4+ or CD8+ T cells, or bulk PBMC T cells (not recorded which). These receptors were taken from a man younger than 35 in good health.

The chain recombines TRBV5-1 with TRBJ2-7; the D call from TCRdb, TRBD2, cannot be confirmed without DNA. Germline V gene data show CDR1 as SGHRS and CDR2 as YFSETQ. The CDR3 contains 15 residues. The CDR3 loop is CASSSPMHPLAEQYF.

The gene calls are TRBV11-2 and TRBJ2-3; the D gene TCRdb calls, TRBD1, cannot be checked with no DNA. CDR1 and CDR2 from the germline V gene are SGHAT and FQNNGV. The CDR3 length is 12 residues. CDR3 sequence reads: CASRGGADTQYF.

The CDR3 reads CASSLSGTGRSGELFF. This chain links TRBV7-2 with TRBJ2-2; without DNA, the TCRdb call of TRBD1 cannot be checked. The CDR3 runs to 16 residues. Germline V gives CDR1 SGHTA, CDR2 FQGNSA. The full variable domain, in which reference TRBV7-2 and TRBJ2-2 provide the parts outside the CDR3, is GAGVSQSPSNKVTEKGKDVELRCDPISGHTALYWYRQSLGQGLEFLIYFQGNSAPDKSGLPSDRFSAERTGGSVSTLTIQRTQQEDSAVYLCASSLSGTGRSGELFFGEGSRLTVL.

The rearrangement links TRBV30 to TRBJ2-3; with no DNA, the TCRdb D assignment of TRBD1 cannot be verified. Germline V gives CDR1 GTSNPN, CDR2 SVGIG (reference sequence). This CDR3 has 15 amino acids. CDR3 sequence: CAWNTGTASTDTQYF.

The J gene is TRBJ2-1, the V gene TRBV2; TCRdb lists TRBD1, though no DNA is available to test this call. Germline V lookup: CDR1 SNHLY, CDR2 FYNNEI. The CDR3 extends over 13 amino acids. CDR3 region: CASSENPRTVEFF.

This sequence joins TRBV6-1 and TRBJ2-1; TCRdb's D gene call, TRBD1, goes unchecked for lack of DNA. CDR1 MNHNS and CDR2 SASEGT come from the germline V gene. This CDR3 is built from 15 residues. CDR3 protein: CASTSRGAHYNEQFF.

The rearrangement joins TRBV11-2 to TRBJ2-1; no DNA is available, so the TRBD2 call from TCRdb remains unchecked. In germline, CDR1 is SGHAT, CDR2 FQNNGV. The CDR3 runs to 17 residues. This chain's CDR3 is CASSSLPLAGVRNEQFF.

The rearrangement uses TRBV20-1 and TRBJ1-2; TCRdb outputs TRBD1, but without DNA this stays unchecked. The CDR3 contains 14 residues. CDR1 is DFQATT, CDR2 SNEGSKA, per germline (reference sequence). The CDR3 here is CSAGQGAMDYGYTF.

The chain recombines TRBV12-3 or TRBV12-4 with TRBJ1-1; checking the TCRdb D call of TRBD1 is not possible without DNA. This CDR3 contains 11 residues. CDR3 loop: CASRRTGSAFF.

The chain's CDR3 is CASSQSVAGPSTDTQYF. The chain has TRBV5-6 and TRBJ2-3; absent DNA, TCRdb's TRBD2 call cannot be checked. The CDR3 is 17 residues long. From germline, CDR1 is SGHDT and CDR2 YYEEEE.

V usage is TRBV20-1 and J usage is TRBJ2-1; there is no DNA to check the TCRdb D call of TRBD2. The germline gives CDR1 DFQATT, CDR2 SNEGSKA (reference sequence). The CDR3 loop spans 15 amino acids. CDR3 protein: CSATTPGLDDNEQFF.

The J gene is TRBJ2-4, the V gene TRBV5-1; TCRdb indicates TRBD2, and absent DNA this call remains unverified. Per germline, CDR1 SGHRS and CDR2 YFSETQ. The length of the CDR3 is 15 residues. CDR3 sequence reads: CASSSGLAMGDIQYF.